The rows below give T cell receptor beta chains drawn from one sample of a study of shared clonotypes between healthy human individuals. Generated by immunoSEQ multiplex PCR, the TCRdb table keeps only in-frame clones and is missing some. The data contain roughly 300,000 clones, 70% to 75% of them singletons. The sample was memory CD4+ T cells sorted from blood. The origin of the receptors is a man aged 25-45 years in good health. Both conserved end residues are part of each CDR3. D genes are given only for firm matches. Some rows mark clone size as missing; the rest say once, few, many or name a class of expanded clone.

v_gene: TRBV5-8
d_gene: .
abundance: .
j_gene: TRBJ1-1
CDR3nt: TGTGCCAGCAGCTTCGGGGCCGGTTTTGAAGCTTTCTTT
CDR3aa: CASSFGAGFEAFF

v_gene: TRBV4-2
d_gene: .
abundance: .
j_gene: TRBJ1-5
CDR3nt: TGTGCCAGCAGCCAAGGGCAGAGCAATCAGCCCCAGCATTTT
CDR3aa: CASSQGQSNQPQHF

v_gene: TRBV5-1
d_gene: .
abundance: .
j_gene: TRBJ2-7
CDR3nt: TGCGCCAGCAGCATACTTAACGGGTACGAGCAGTACTTC
CDR3aa: CASSILNGYEQYF

v_gene: TRBV5-4
d_gene: .
abundance: few
j_gene: TRBJ1-1
CDR3nt: TGTGCCAGCAGCTTGCCCGGGGGCTCTGAAGCTTTCTTT
CDR3aa: CASSLPGGSEAFF

v_gene: TRBV5-1
d_gene: TRBD2
abundance: .
j_gene: TRBJ2-3
CDR3nt: TGCGCCAGCAGCTTGGGTTTCGGGAGGGCCGGAGATACGCAGTATTTT
CDR3aa: CASSLGFGRAGDTQYF

v_gene: TRBV6-4
d_gene: TRBD2
abundance: .
j_gene: TRBJ2-3
CDR3nt: TGTGCCAGCAGTGACGATCGGACTAGCGGGAGATTTGGCACAGATACGCAGTATTTT
CDR3aa: CASSDDRTSGRFGTDTQYF

v_gene: TRBV4-1
d_gene: .
abundance: .
j_gene: TRBJ1-1
CDR3nt: TGCGCCAGCAGCGCACCGAAGGGTGGAACTGAAGCTTTCTTT
CDR3aa: CASSAPKGGTEAFF

v_gene: TRBV5-7
d_gene: TRBD1
abundance: .
j_gene: TRBJ1-1
CDR3nt: TGTGCCAGCAGCTTACTCAGGGGGCGGGGGAACACTGAAGCTTTCTTT
CDR3aa: CASSLLRGRGNTEAFF

v_gene: TRBV28
d_gene: .
abundance: .
j_gene: TRBJ2-7
CDR3nt: TGTGCCAGCAGTCTTACCTACGAGCAGTACTTC
CDR3aa: CASSLTYEQYF

v_gene: TRBV11-2
d_gene: .
abundance: .
j_gene: TRBJ2-2
CDR3nt: TGTGCCAGCAGCTTAGTACCAGGCATCGGGGAGCTGTTTTTT
CDR3aa: CASSLVPGIGELFF

v_gene: TRBV19
d_gene: .
abundance: .
j_gene: TRBJ2-5
CDR3nt: TGTGCCAGTAGTATTCTCAATGGGGGCGGAGAGACCCAGTACTTC
CDR3aa: CASSILNGGGETQYF

v_gene: TRBV19
d_gene: TRBD1
abundance: .
j_gene: TRBJ2-7
CDR3nt: TGTGCCAGTAGTAGGGGGACAGGGCCGGACGAGCAGTACTTC
CDR3aa: CASSRGTGPDEQYF

v_gene: TRBV6-6
d_gene: .
abundance: .
j_gene: TRBJ1-1
CDR3nt: TGTGCCAGCAGTTCAATGAACACTGAAGCTTTCTTT
CDR3aa: CASSSMNTEAFF

v_gene: TRBV11-2
d_gene: .
abundance: many
j_gene: TRBJ1-4
CDR3nt: TGTGCCCTGTCTTGGCGTGCAACTAATGAAAAACTGTTTTTT
CDR3aa: CALSWRATNEKLFF

v_gene: TRBV19
d_gene: .
abundance: .
j_gene: TRBJ2-3
CDR3nt: TGTGCCAGTATGAGGGACCCATCCACAGATACGCAGTATTTT
CDR3aa: CASMRDPSTDTQYF

v_gene: TRBV20-1
d_gene: .
abundance: .
j_gene: TRBJ2-4
CDR3nt: TGCAGTACTACAGGGCTTATTCAGTACTTC
CDR3aa: CSTTGLIQYF

v_gene: TRBV10-2
d_gene: .
abundance: .
j_gene: TRBJ2-7
CDR3nt: TGCGCCAGCTCTGTAGGACTAATGTACGAGCAGTACTTC
CDR3aa: CASSVGLMYEQYF

v_gene: TRBV19
d_gene: .
abundance: .
j_gene: TRBJ2-7
CDR3nt: TGTGCCAGTATGCGGACAAGGTATAACGAGCAGTACTTC
CDR3aa: CASMRTRYNEQYF